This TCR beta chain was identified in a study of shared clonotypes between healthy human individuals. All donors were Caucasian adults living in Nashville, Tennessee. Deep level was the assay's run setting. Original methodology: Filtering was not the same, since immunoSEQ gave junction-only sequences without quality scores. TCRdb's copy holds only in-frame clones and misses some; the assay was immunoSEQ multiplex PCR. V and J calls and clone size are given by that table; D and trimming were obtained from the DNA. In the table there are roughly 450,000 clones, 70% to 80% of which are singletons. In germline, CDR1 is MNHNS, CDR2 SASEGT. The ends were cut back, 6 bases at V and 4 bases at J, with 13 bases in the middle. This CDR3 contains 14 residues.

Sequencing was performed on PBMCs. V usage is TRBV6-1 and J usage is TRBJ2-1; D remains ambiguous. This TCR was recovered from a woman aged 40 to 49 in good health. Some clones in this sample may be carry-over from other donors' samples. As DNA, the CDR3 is TGTGCCAGCAGAGGGTGGCTAGAATACAATGAGCAGTTCTTC. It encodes CASRGWLEYNEQFF.